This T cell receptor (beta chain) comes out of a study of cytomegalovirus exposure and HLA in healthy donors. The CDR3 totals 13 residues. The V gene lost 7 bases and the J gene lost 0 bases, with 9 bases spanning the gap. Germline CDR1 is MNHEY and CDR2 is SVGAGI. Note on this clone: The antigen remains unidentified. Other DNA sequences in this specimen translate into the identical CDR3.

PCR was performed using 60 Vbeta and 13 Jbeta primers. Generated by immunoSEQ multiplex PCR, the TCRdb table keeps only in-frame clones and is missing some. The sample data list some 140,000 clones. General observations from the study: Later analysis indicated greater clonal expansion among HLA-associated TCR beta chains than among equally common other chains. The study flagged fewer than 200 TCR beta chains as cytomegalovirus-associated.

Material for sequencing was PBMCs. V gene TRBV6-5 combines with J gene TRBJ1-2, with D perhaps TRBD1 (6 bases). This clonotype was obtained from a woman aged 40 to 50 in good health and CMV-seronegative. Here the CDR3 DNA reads TGTGCCAGCACGAGGACAGCTAACTATGGCTACACCTTC. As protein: CASTRTANYGYTF.